This is a list of T cell receptor beta chains from one sample in a study of shared clonotypes between healthy human individuals. Sequencing used immunoSEQ multiplex PCR; TCRdb keeps in-frame clones, though not all of them. The data show 2 million to 3 million clones, with under 95% seen just once and about 0.38% held by the top ten. Input material: naive CD4+ T cells from PBMCs. Receptor source: a man aged 18 to 30 in good health. Some clones in this sample may be carry-over from other donors' samples. The CDR3 runs from the conserved cysteine through the conserved F or W. Fields, in order: J gene, V gene, clone size, D gene, CDR3 DNA, CDR3 protein. The D gene is left open where the match is weak. Size is omitted from some rows. Given values are once, few, many or a class for expanded clones.

J gene: TRBJ1-5; V gene: TRBV27; clone size: .; D gene: .; CDR3 DNA: TGTGCCAGCAGTTTATCCAGGGCACAGACCCAGCATTTT; CDR3 protein: CASSLSRAQTQHF
J gene: TRBJ2-3; V gene: TRBV7-8; clone size: .; D gene: TRBD2; CDR3 DNA: TGTGCCAGCAGCTTAGGTAGAGCGGGAACTAGCACAGATACGCAGTATTTT; CDR3 protein: CASSLGRAGTSTDTQYF
J gene: TRBJ1-1; V gene: TRBV29-1; clone size: few; D gene: .; CDR3 DNA: TGCAGCGTTGTAACCGCCGAGGCTTTCTTT; CDR3 protein: CSVVTAEAFF
J gene: TRBJ2-3; V gene: TRBV4-3; clone size: .; D gene: TRBD2; CDR3 DNA: TGCGCCAGCAGCCAATTAGCCGTAGGACTAGCGGGAGTCGGGGATACGCAGTATTTT; CDR3 protein: CASSQLAVGLAGVGDTQYF
J gene: TRBJ2-1; V gene: TRBV6-1; clone size: .; D gene: TRBD1; CDR3 DNA: TGTGCCAGCAGAGGGGACAGGGGGCCTGCAGATGAGCAGTTCTTC; CDR3 protein: CASRGDRGPADEQFF
J gene: TRBJ2-5; V gene: TRBV7-6; clone size: .; D gene: .; CDR3 DNA: TGTGCCAGCAGCTTATCAGCGCCACAAGAGACCCAGTACTTC; CDR3 protein: CASSLSAPQETQYF
J gene: TRBJ2-3; V gene: TRBV18; clone size: .; D gene: TRBD1; CDR3 DNA: TGTGCCAGCTCACCCCCGCGACAGGGGTCCACAGATACGCAGTATTTT; CDR3 protein: CASSPPRQGSTDTQYF
J gene: TRBJ2-3; V gene: TRBV4-1; clone size: .; D gene: .; CDR3 DNA: TGCGCCAGCAGCCATCAGGGGAGGGGGACAGATACGCAGTATTTT; CDR3 protein: CASSHQGRGTDTQYF
J gene: TRBJ1-1; V gene: TRBV28; clone size: .; D gene: .; CDR3 DNA: TGTGCCACCCGTTGGTCGGGAAACACTGAAGCTTTCTTT; CDR3 protein: CATRWSGNTEAFF
J gene: TRBJ1-4; V gene: TRBV4-3; clone size: .; D gene: TRBD1; CDR3 DNA: TGCGCCAGCAGCCCGCGACAGGGCACTAATGAAAAACTGTTTTTT; CDR3 protein: CASSPRQGTNEKLFF
J gene: TRBJ1-2; V gene: TRBV7-8; clone size: .; D gene: .; CDR3 DNA: TGTGCCAGCAGCTTAGATGAGGGCGGCTACACCTTC; CDR3 protein: CASSLDEGGYTF
J gene: TRBJ1-2; V gene: TRBV5-6; clone size: .; D gene: TRBD1; CDR3 DNA: TGTGCCAGCAGCTCCGGGACAGACAACTATGGCTACACCTTC; CDR3 protein: CASSSGTDNYGYTF
J gene: TRBJ1-5; V gene: TRBV7-2; clone size: few; D gene: .; CDR3 DNA: TGTGCCAGCGGGCTGGGACACGGGCAGCCCCAGCATTTT; CDR3 protein: CASGLGHGQPQHF
J gene: TRBJ2-7; V gene: TRBV7-2; clone size: .; D gene: TRBD2; CDR3 DNA: TGTGCCAGCAGCTTAAGGAGCGGGAGCCCCTACGAGCAGTACTTC; CDR3 protein: CASSLRSGSPYEQYF
J gene: TRBJ2-5; V gene: TRBV28; clone size: once; D gene: TRBD1; CDR3 DNA: TGTGCCAGCAGTCAGGACAGGCGCCGGGAGACCCAGTACTTC; CDR3 protein: CASSQDRRRETQYF
J gene: TRBJ1-1; V gene: TRBV15; clone size: .; D gene: .; CDR3 DNA: TGTGCCACCAGCAGAGATGTTGCGGGAAGGGGTACTGAAGCTTTCTTT; CDR3 protein: CATSRDVAGRGTEAFF
J gene: TRBJ2-3; V gene: TRBV29-1; clone size: .; D gene: .; CDR3 DNA: TGCAGCGTTTGCTGGGCTAGCACAGATACGCAGTATTTT; CDR3 protein: CSVCWASTDTQYF